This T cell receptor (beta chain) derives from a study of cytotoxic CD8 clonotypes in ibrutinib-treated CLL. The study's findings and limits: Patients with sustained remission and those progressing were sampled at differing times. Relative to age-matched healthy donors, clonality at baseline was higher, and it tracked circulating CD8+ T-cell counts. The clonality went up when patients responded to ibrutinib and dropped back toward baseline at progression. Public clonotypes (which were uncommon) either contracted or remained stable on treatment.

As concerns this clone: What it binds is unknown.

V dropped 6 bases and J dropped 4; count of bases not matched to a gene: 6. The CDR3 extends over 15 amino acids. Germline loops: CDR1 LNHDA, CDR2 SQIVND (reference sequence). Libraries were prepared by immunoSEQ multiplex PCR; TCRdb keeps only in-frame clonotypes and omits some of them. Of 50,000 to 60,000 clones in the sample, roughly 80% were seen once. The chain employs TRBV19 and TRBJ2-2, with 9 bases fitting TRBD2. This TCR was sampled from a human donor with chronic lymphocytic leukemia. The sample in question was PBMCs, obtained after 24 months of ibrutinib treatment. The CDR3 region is CASRELAGRTGELFF. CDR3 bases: TGTGCCAGTAGGGAACTAGCGGGCCGCACCGGGGAGCTGTTTTTT.